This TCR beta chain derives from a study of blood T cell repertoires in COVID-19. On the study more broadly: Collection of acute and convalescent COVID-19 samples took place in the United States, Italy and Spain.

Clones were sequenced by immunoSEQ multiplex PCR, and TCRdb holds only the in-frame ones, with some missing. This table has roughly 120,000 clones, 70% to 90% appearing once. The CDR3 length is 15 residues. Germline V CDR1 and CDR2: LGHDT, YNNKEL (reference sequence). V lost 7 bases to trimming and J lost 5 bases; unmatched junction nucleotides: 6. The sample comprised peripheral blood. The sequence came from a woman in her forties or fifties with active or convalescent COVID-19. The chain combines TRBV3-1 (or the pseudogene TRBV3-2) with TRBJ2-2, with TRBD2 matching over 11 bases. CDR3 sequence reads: CASTRLAGKTGELFF. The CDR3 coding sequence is TGTGCCAGCACCCGACTAGCGGGAAAAACCGGGGAGCTGTTTTTT.